Following are 2 T cell receptor beta chains from one sample sequenced in a study of T cells in localized non-small cell lung cancer. Measured with immunoSEQ multiplex PCR; TCRdb has only the in-frame clones, and not every one. This table holds roughly 40,000 clones, roughly 84% found once. Sample: PBMCs, taken before any cancer treatment. The receptors come from a man aged 35-69 years with stage II lung adenocarcinoma.

V and J are TRBV5-4 and TRBJ1-2, with 7 bases identical to TRBD1. Germline V gene data show CDR1 as SGHNT and CDR2 as YYREEE (reference sequence). The CDR3 runs to 16 residues. The V gene end was trimmed by 3 bases and the J gene end by 5 bases; junction bases not matched to a gene: 13. Written as DNA, the CDR3 is TGTGCCAGCAGCTCGGCCTGGAGGGGGCTGGGGTATGGCTACACCTTC. Translation: CASSSAWRGLGYGYTF.

This clone was recorded only once. This chain connects TRBV13 to TRBJ2-5; maybe TRBD2 (5 bases). The CDR3 runs 13 residues. V lost 2 bases and J 5 bases, leaving 9 bases between the germline ends. CDR1 and CDR2 (germline): PRHDT, FYEKMQ (reference sequence). CDR3 residues: CASSLKLEETQYF. The CDR3 coding sequence is TGTGCCAGCAGCTTAAAACTAGAGGAGACCCAGTACTTC.